This passage covers 10 T cell receptor beta chains from one sample sequenced in a study of CD8 T cells in ankylosing spondylitis. Findings of the study overall: Blood from ankylosing spondylitis patients appeared to carry a characteristic eight-variant TCR beta motif.

The antigens for these receptors are not known. Via MiXCR, TCRdb re-called the 5' RACE reads, giving one row per CDR3 protein. The data show about 420,000 distinct CDR3 sequences, about 20% seen once. The sequencing input was blood, either unsorted or a sorted T cell fraction (not recorded which). The receptors shown here come from a male donor with ankylosing spondylitis.

The genes are TRBV6-2 or TRBV6-3 and TRBJ2-5, with D hard to call. Germline values: CDR1 MNHEY, CDR2 SVGEGT. The V and J ends lost 11 bases and 1 base respectively, with 14 bases between them. The CDR3 covers 13 residues. Here the CDR3 reads CASQSSPQETQYF. CDR3 nucleotides: TGTGCCTCCCAGTCCTCCCCCCAAGAGACCCAGTACTTC.

This rearrangement joins TRBV2 to TRBJ2-1; 7 bases fit TRBD1. CDR3 length equals 15 residues. Germline CDR1 and CDR2: SNHLY and FYNNEI. V lost 5 bases, J lost 0 bases, and 4 bases stayed unmatched. CDR3: CASSTQGSSYNEQFF. For the CDR3, the DNA is TGTGCCAGCAGTACACAGGGGAGCTCCTACAATGAGCAGTTCTTC.

In this sample, this clonotype turned up many times. V is TRBV27 and J is TRBJ2-1; D remains unclear. CDR1 and CDR2 (germline): MNHEY, SMNVEV (reference sequence). V was trimmed by 6 bases and J by 0 bases, leaving 15 bases between them. This CDR3 is built from 16 residues. The CDR3 DNA sequence: TGTGCCAGCAGCCAGATCTTTAGGAGCTCCTACAATGAGCAGTTCTTC. It is translated as CASSQIFRSSYNEQFF.

This clonotype showed up just a few times. V is TRBV7-3 and J is TRBJ2-1, with TRBD2 identical over 14 bases. The CDR3 spans 15 residues. V gave up 3 bases and J gave up 8 bases; unmatched junction bases: 3. Germline V gene lookup returns CDR1 SGHTA and CDR2 FQGTGA. CDR3 protein: CASSFGTSGSHEQFF. DNA of the CDR3: TGTGCCAGCAGCTTCGGGACTAGCGGGAGCCATGAGCAGTTCTTC. Full variable domain (missing parts from reference TRBV7-3 and TRBJ2-1): GAGVSQTPSNKVTEKGKYVELRCDPISGHTALYWYRQSLGQGPEFLIYFQGTGAADDSGLPNDRFFAVRPEGSVSTLKIQRTERGDSAVYLCASSFGTSGSHEQFFGPGTRLTVL.

The rearrangement links TRBV20-1 to TRBJ2-1, with D uncertain. Germline V gene sequence: CDR1 DFQATT, CDR2 SNEGSKA (reference sequence). V was shortened by 6 bases and J by 10 bases, with 13 bases between the two germline ends. The CDR3 is made up of 11 amino acids. For the CDR3, the DNA is TGCAGTGCCACCGCAGAGTACGAGCAGTTCTTC. Translating it yields CSATAEYEQFF.

The V gene is TRBV19, the J gene TRBJ2-7, with 8 bases fitting TRBD1. The J segment lost 2 bases and the V segment lost 1 base, leaving 4 bases of the junction unmatched. From germline, CDR1 is LNHDA and CDR2 SQIVND (reference sequence). The CDR3 is made up of 15 amino acids. CDR3 loop: CASSIGQGRPYEQYF. The CDR3 DNA reads as TGTGCCAGTAGTATAGGACAGGGGAGACCCTACGAGCAGTACTTC.

V and J are TRBV4-2 and TRBJ2-3, with TRBD2 matching 12 bases. The CDR3 has 20 amino acids. V lost 0 bases and J lost 2; bases outside the gene matches: 12. CDR1 and CDR2 (germline): LGHNA, YNFKEQ. As DNA, the CDR3 is TGTGCCAGCAGCCAAGACGTGACAGGGGGGACTAGCGGGCCCACAGATACGCAGTATTTT. It translates to CASSQDVTGGTSGPTDTQYF.

The chain couples TRBV11-1 to TRBJ2-1; 9 bases agree with TRBD1. After removal of 5 bases from V and 5 bases from J, the junction contained 19 bases not matched to a gene. CDR3 size: 19 residues. Germline V CDR1 and CDR2: SGHAT, FQDESV (reference sequence). CDR3 residues: CASSEDRGLTTGSDNEQFF. CDR3 DNA: TGTGCCAGCAGCGAGGACAGGGGTCTGACTACTGGTAGTGACAATGAGCAGTTCTTC.

V is TRBV6-6 and J is TRBJ1-2; D is uncertain. The CDR3 extends over 12 amino acids. CDR1 and CDR2 (germline): MNHNY, SVGAGI (reference sequence). Trimming shortened V by 2 bases and J by 8 bases, and 9 bases separated the two germline ends. CDR3 residues: CASSYKSLGYTF. The CDR3 DNA reads as TGTGCCAGCAGTTACAAGTCCTTAGGCTACACCTTC.

The chain links TRBV4-2 to TRBJ2-1; D is perhaps TRBD2 (5 bases). The ends were cut back, 3 bases at V and 6 bases at J, with 21 bases in the middle. The germline V gene has CDR1 LGHNA and CDR2 YNFKEQ. This CDR3 has 17 residues. CDR3 residues: CASSHTTGGRGSNEQFF. CDR3 sequence (DNA): TGTGCCAGCAGCCATACAACGGGCGGGCGAGGTTCCAATGAGCAGTTCTTC.